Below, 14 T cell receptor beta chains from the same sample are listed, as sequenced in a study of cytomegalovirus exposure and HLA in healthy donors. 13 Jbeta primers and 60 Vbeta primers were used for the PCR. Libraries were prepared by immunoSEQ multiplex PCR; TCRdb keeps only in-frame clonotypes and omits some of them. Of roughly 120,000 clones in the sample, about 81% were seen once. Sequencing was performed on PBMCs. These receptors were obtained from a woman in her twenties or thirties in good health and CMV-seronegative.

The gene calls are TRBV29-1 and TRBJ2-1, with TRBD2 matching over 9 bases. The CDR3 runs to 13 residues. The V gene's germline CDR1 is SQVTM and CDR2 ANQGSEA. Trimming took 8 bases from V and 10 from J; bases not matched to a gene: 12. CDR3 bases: TGCAGCACCACGGGGCTAGCGGGACGCGAGCAGTTCTTC. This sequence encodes CSTTGLAGREQFF.

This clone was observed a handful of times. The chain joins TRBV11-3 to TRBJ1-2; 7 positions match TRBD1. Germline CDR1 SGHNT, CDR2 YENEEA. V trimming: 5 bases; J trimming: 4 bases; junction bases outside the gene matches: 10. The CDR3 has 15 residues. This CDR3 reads CASSLRKGAGYGYTF. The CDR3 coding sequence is TGTGCCAGCAGCCTAAGGAAGGGGGCAGGCTATGGCTACACCTTC.

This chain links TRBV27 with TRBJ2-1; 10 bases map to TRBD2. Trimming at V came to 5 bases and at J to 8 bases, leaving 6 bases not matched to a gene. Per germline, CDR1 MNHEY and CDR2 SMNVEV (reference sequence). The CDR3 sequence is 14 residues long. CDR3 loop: CASSQRTSGHEQFF. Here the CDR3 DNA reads TGTGCCAGCAGTCAGCGGACTAGCGGCCATGAGCAGTTCTTC.

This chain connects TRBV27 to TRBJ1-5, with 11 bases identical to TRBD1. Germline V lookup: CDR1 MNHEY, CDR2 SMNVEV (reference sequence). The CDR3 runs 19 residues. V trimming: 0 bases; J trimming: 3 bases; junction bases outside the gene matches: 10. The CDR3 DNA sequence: TGTGCCAGCAGTTTATCGGTAGCTAGGACAGGGGGCGTCAATCAGCCCCAGCATTTT. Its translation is CASSLSVARTGGVNQPQHF.

The CDR3 sequence: CASSIGHPSSYNSPLHF. The CDR3 nucleotides are TGTGCCAGTAGTATTGGACACCCGAGCTCCTATAATTCACCCCTCCACTTT. The J gene is TRBJ1-6, the V gene TRBV19; D perhaps matches TRBD1 (5 bases). V shed 3 bases and J shed 0 bases, with 12 bases lying between them. Germline V gives CDR1 LNHDA, CDR2 SQIVND (reference sequence). This CDR3 comprises 17 residues.

This CDR3 reads CAANPRRAEGNEQFF. The CDR3, as DNA: TGTGCCGCCAACCCCCGGAGGGCCGAGGGGAATGAGCAGTTCTTC. The V and J genes are TRBV21-1 and TRBJ2-1; TRBD2 is the table's D call, not checked against the DNA. TRBV21-1 is annotated as a pseudogene. The CDR3 runs to 15 residues.

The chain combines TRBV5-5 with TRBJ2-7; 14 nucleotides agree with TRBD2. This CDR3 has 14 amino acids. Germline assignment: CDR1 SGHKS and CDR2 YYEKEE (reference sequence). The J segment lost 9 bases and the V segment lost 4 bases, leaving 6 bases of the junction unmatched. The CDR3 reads CASSLGLAGGAQYF. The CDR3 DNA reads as TGTGCCAGCAGCCTCGGACTAGCGGGGGGCGCGCAGTACTTC.

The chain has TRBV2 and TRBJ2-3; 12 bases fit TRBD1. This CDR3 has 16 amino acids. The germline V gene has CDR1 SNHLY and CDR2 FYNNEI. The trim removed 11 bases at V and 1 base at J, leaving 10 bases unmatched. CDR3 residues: CAPGTGGMSGTDTQYF. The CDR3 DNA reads TGTGCCCCTGGGACAGGGGGCATGTCAGGCACAGATACGCAGTATTTT.

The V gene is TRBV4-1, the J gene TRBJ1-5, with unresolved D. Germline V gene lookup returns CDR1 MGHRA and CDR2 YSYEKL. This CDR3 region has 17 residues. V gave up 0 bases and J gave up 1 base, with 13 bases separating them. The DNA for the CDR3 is TGCGCCAGCAGCCAAGACCCCTCGGGATTGAGCAATCAGCCCCAGCATTTT. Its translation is CASSQDPSGLSNQPQHF.

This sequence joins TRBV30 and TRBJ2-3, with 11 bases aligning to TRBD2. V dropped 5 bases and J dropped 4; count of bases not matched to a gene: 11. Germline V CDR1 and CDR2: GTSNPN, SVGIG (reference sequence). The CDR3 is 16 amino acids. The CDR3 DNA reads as TGTGCCTGGGTACTAGCGGGAGAGTTTTGGGCAGATACGCAGTATTTT. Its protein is CAWVLAGEFWADTQYF. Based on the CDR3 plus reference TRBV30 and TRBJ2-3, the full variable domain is SQTIHQWPATLVQPVGSPLSLECTVEGTSNPNLYWYRQAAGRGLQLLFYSVGIGQISSEVPQNLSASRPQDRQFILSSKKLLLSDSGFYLCAWVLAGEFWADTQYFGPGTRLTVL.

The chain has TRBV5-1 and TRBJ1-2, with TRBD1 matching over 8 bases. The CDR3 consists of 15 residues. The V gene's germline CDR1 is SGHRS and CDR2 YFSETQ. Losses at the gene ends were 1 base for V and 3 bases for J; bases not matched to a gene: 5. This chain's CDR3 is CASSLMQGAHYGYTF. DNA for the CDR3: TGCGCCAGCAGCTTGATGCAGGGGGCACACTATGGCTACACCTTC.

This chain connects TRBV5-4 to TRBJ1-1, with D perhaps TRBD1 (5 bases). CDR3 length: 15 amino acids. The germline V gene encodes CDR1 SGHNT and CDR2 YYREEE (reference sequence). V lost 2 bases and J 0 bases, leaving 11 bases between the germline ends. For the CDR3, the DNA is TGTGCCAGCAGCTTTGGGGGGTTGGTGAACACTGAAGCTTTCTTT. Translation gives CASSFGGLVNTEAFF.

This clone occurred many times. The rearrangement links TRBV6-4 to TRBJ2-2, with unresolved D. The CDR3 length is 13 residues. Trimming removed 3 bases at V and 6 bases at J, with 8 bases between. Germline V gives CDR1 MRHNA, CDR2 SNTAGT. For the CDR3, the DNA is TGTGCCAGCAGTGATAAATACTCCGGGGAGCTGTTTTTT. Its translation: CASSDKYSGELFF.

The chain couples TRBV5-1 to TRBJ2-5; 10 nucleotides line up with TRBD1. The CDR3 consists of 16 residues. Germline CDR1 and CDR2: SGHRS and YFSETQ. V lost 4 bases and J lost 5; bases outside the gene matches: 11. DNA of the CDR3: TGCGCCAGCAGCGTAGACAGGGGGCTAAGCGGGGAGACCCAGTACTTC. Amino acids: CASSVDRGLSGETQYF.